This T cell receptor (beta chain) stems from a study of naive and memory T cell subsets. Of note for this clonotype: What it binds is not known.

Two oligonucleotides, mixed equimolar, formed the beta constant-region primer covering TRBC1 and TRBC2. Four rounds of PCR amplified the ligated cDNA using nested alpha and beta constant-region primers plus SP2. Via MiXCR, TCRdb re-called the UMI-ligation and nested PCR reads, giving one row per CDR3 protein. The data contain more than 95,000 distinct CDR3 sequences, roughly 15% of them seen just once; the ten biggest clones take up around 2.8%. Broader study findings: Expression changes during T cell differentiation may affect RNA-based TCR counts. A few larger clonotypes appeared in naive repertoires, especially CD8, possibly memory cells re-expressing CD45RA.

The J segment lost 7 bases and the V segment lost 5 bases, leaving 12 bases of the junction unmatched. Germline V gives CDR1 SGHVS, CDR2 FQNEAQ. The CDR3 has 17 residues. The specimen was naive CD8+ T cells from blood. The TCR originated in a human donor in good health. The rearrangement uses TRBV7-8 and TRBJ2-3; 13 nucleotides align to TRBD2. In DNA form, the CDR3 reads TGTGCCAGCAGCCGCGAGGGGACTAGCGGGACTCTAAATACGCAGTATTTT. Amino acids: CASSREGTSGTLNTQYF.